Listed below are T cell receptor beta chains from one sample, sequenced in a study of cutaneous CD30+ T cell lymphoproliferative disorder and hepatitis E. Repertoires were generated with immunoSEQ multiplex PCR, while TCRdb's copy carries only in-frame clones and drops some. The sample yields some 7,200 clones, about two thirds seen once. The sequencing sample was made of blood. The receptors shown here come from a human donor with a cutaneous T cell lymphoproliferative disorder associated with hepatitis E virus. Both conserved end residues are part of each CDR3. The D gene is left open where the match is weak. Part of the rows lack a size; the others show once, few, many or a class for expanded clones.

J	size	D	V	CDR3	DNA
TRBJ2-3	-	TRBD2	TRBV28	CASTQGSGGRGTDTQYF	TGTGCCAGCACCCAAGGGTCTGGTGGGAGGGGCACAGATACGCAGTATTTT
TRBJ1-2	-	-	TRBV7-3	CASSLDRGVYGYTF	TGTGCCAGCAGCTTAGATAGGGGAGTCTATGGCTACACCTTC
TRBJ1-5	-	-	TRBV30	CAWRTPGAQPQHF	TGTGCCTGGAGGACCCCAGGTGCGCAGCCCCAGCATTTT
TRBJ2-7	-	-	TRBV6-5	CASSYSNGAVYEQYF	TGTGCCAGCAGTTACTCGAATGGGGCGGTCTACGAGCAGTACTTC
TRBJ2-6	-	-	TRBV6-5	CASSFPGLGGANVLTF	TGTGCCAGCAGTTTCCCGGGGCTGGGCGGGGCCAACGTCCTGACTTTC
TRBJ2-1	-	TRBD2	TRBV5-1	CASSLAISSGGGNEQFF	TGCGCCAGCAGCTTGGCCATTTCTAGCGGGGGTGGGAATGAGCAGTTCTTC
TRBJ2-2	-	TRBD2	TRBV15	CATSRGGAGGIGDTGELFF	TGTGCCACCAGCAGAGGGGGCGCGGGGGGAATAGGAGACACCGGGGAGCTGTTTTTT
TRBJ1-5	-	-	TRBV6-1	CASSERELQPQHF	TGTGCCAGCAGTGAGAGGGAACTACAGCCCCAGCATTTT
TRBJ1-1	-	-	TRBV7-2	CASSYPRESLNTEAFF	TGTGCCAGCAGCTACCCCCGGGAGAGTTTGAACACTGAAGCTTTCTTT
TRBJ2-2	-	-	TRBV28	CASIPPGRTGELFF	TGTGCCAGCATCCCACCTGGCCGGACCGGGGAGCTGTTTTTT
TRBJ2-7	-	TRBD2	TRBV7-2	CASSLAASGSYEQYF	TGTGCCAGCAGCTTAGCGGCTAGCGGCTCCTACGAGCAGTACTTC
TRBJ2-1	once	TRBD2	TRBV11-2	CASRQLAGERYNEQFF	TGTGCCAGCAGACAACTAGCGGGAGAACGGTACAATGAGCAGTTCTTC
TRBJ1-2	-	-	TRBV4-1	CASSQGGNDYGYTF	TGCGCCAGCAGCCAAGGCGGGAACGACTATGGCTACACCTTC
TRBJ2-1	-	TRBD2	TRBV10-2	CAALADSSYNEQFF	TGCGCCGCACTAGCGGACAGCTCCTACAATGAGCAGTTCTTC
TRBJ1-4	once	-	TRBV30	CAWSPSVAEKLFF	TGTGCCTGGAGTCCTAGTGTGGCCGAAAAACTGTTTTTT
TRBJ1-1	-	-	TRBV7-9	CASSQLRGQIPVEAFF	TGTGCCAGCAGCCAACTGAGAGGGCAGATCCCAGTTGAAGCTTTCTTT
TRBJ1-1	-	TRBD1	TRBV29-1	CSVHQGAEAFF	TGCAGCGTTCACCAGGGGGCCGAAGCTTTCTTT
TRBJ2-1	few	-	TRBV15	CATSQVGFGYNEQFF	TGTGCCACCAGCCAGGTGGGTTTTGGCTACAATGAGCAGTTCTTC
TRBJ1-2	-	-	TRBV5-6	CASSSGPQLGYGYTF	TGTGCCAGCAGCTCAGGGCCCCAGCTGGGGTATGGCTACACCTTC
TRBJ1-2	-	TRBD1	TRBV19	CASRQGNYGYTF	TGTGCCAGTCGACAGGGTAACTATGGCTACACCTTC
TRBJ2-2	few	-	TRBV9	CASSGPYGELFF	TGTGCCAGCAGCGGGCCCTATGGGGAGCTGTTTTTT
TRBJ1-1	-	TRBD1	TRBV27	CASSLIRGRIETEAFF	TGTGCCAGCAGTTTAATCAGGGGGCGAATTGAGACTGAAGCTTTCTTT
TRBJ1-1	-	-	TRBV18	CASSLLAQNTEAFF	TGTGCCAGCTCACTCCTGGCCCAGAACACTGAAGCTTTCTTT
TRBJ1-1	-	-	TRBV28	CASSFAPSWEGEAIRNTEAFF	TGTGCCAGCAGTTTTGCCCCATCTTGGGAGGGTGAGGCTATTCGGAACACTGAAGCTTTCTTT
TRBJ1-4	-	-	TRBV4-3	CASSQRTGPSTNEKLFF	TGCGCCAGCAGCCAGCGAACAGGACCCTCAACTAATGAAAAACTGTTTTTT
TRBJ1-1	-	TRBD1	TRBV6-5	CASSYGGQGRGTEAFF	TGTGCCAGCAGTTACGGGGGACAGGGTAGAGGGACTGAAGCTTTCTTT
TRBJ2-5	once	-	TRBV6-5	CASRSGVIETQYF	TGTGCCAGCAGGTCAGGGGTCATAGAGACCCAGTACTTC
TRBJ2-1	-	TRBD2	TRBV6-5	CASSSSGSNEQFF	TGTGCCAGCAGTTCTAGCGGGAGTAATGAGCAGTTCTTC
TRBJ2-5	few	-	TRBV9	CASSSGGGPTETQYF	TGTGCCAGCAGCTCCGGAGGTGGGCCTACGGAGACCCAGTACTTC
TRBJ1-1	-	-	TRBV10-3	CAITLGSGFGTEAFF	TGTGCCATCACCTTGGGCAGCGGGTTTGGCACTGAAGCTTTCTTT
TRBJ1-5	-	-	TRBV10-1	CASSARQGNQPQHF	TGCGCCAGCAGTGCCCGCCAGGGCAATCAGCCCCAGCATTTT
TRBJ2-1	once	TRBD2	TRBV15	CASHSAGVGNEQFF	TGTGCCAGTCACTCAGCGGGAGTTGGTAATGAGCAGTTCTTC
TRBJ1-2	-	TRBD1	TRBV19	CAASTIRTGGAKFYGYTF	TGTGCCGCCTCAACGATTCGGACAGGGGGCGCGAAGTTCTATGGCTACACCTTC
TRBJ2-4	-	-	TRBV5-1	CASSLGGPQDIQYF	TGCGCCAGCAGCTTGGGGGGACCGCAAGACATTCAGTACTTC
TRBJ1-1	few	TRBD1	TRBV6-5	CASSYYRGTEAFF	TGTGCCAGCAGTTACTACAGGGGCACTGAAGCTTTCTTT
TRBJ2-3	-	-	TRBV20-1	CSAGTTDTQYF	TGCAGTGCCGGGACCACAGATACGCAGTATTTT
TRBJ2-1	-	-	TRBV27	CASSSVDSYNEQFF	TGTGCCAGCAGTTCGGTGGACTCCTACAATGAGCAGTTCTTC
TRBJ1-2	few	TRBD1	TRBV5-4	CASTEGQVIEGYTF	TGTGCCAGCACCGAAGGACAGGTGATTGAGGGCTACACCTTC
TRBJ1-5	once	-	TRBV5-7	CASSPDRGQPQHF	TGTGCCAGCAGTCCGGACAGAGGTCAGCCCCAGCATTTT
TRBJ1-5	-	-	TRBV19	CASWDRGGNQPQHF	TGTGCCAGTTGGGACCGGGGCGGGAATCAGCCCCAGCATTTT
TRBJ2-1	-	TRBD2	TRBV7-9	CASSHGLAATNEQFF	TGTGCCAGCAGCCACGGACTAGCGGCCACCAATGAGCAGTTCTTC
TRBJ1-1	few	-	TRBV4-3	CASSQGQRNTEAFF	TGCGCCAGCAGCCAAGGACAGCGGAACACTGAAGCTTTCTTT
TRBJ2-3	once	-	TRBV4-2	CASSQTAGNTDTQYF	TGTGCCAGCAGCCAAACGGCAGGTAACACAGATACGCAGTATTTT
TRBJ1-5	-	TRBD1	TRBV19	CASSTYGTGNQPQHF	TGTGCCAGTAGTACCTACGGGACAGGCAATCAGCCCCAGCATTTT
TRBJ1-1	-	TRBD1	TRBV23-1	CASSQQIHRGEKDTEAFF	TGCGCCAGCAGTCAACAAATCCACAGGGGGGAAAAGGACACTGAAGCTTTCTTT
TRBJ2-1	few	TRBD1	TRBV19	CASSPRDRVISNEQFF	TGTGCCAGTAGCCCTCGGGACAGGGTAATATCAAATGAGCAGTTCTTC
TRBJ1-2	-	TRBD1	TRBV28	CASSLYTGGDGYTF	TGTGCCAGCAGTTTATACACAGGGGGCGATGGCTACACCTTC
TRBJ2-7	-	TRBD1	TRBV6-4	CASSRGQGYEQYF	TGTGCCAGCAGCCGCGGACAGGGCTACGAGCAGTACTTC
TRBJ2-3	-	-	TRBV18	CASSPPGFTDTQYF	TGTGCCAGCTCACCGCCAGGGTTCACAGATACGCAGTATTTT
TRBJ1-6	-	TRBD1	TRBV25-1	CASKGQGDNSPLHF	TGTGCCAGCAAAGGACAGGGGGACAATTCACCCCTCCACTTT
TRBJ1-1	-	-	TRBV5-1	CASSLDPQATNTEAFF	TGCGCCAGCAGCTTGGATCCCCAGGCGACGAACACTGAAGCTTTCTTT
TRBJ2-1	few	-	TRBV4-3	CASSQGTQDEQFF	TGCGCCAGCAGCCAAGGAACCCAGGATGAGCAGTTCTTC
TRBJ2-4	-	-	TRBV9	CASSPDTKNIQYF	TGTGCCAGCAGCCCGGACACCAAAAACATTCAGTACTTC